These T cell receptor beta chains were read from a single sample in a study of shared clonotypes between healthy human individuals. Clones were read by immunoSEQ multiplex PCR, and TCRdb kept only the in-frame ones, dropping some. Here the sample spans roughly 1,500,000 clones, roughly 98.5% being singletons. The source material was naive CD4+ T cells sorted from blood. The source is a man aged 25-45 years in good health. Both conserved end residues are part of each CDR3. A D gene is named only where the DNA matches it firmly. Where a row states a size, it is once, few, many or the class of an expanded clone; other rows omit it.

clone_size	d_call	j_call	v_call	cdr3_nt	cdr3_aa
once	TRBD1	TRBJ2-1	TRBV15	TGTGCCACCAGCAGGGGGGGACAGGGTATGTCCTACAATGAGCAGTTCTTC	CATSRGGQGMSYNEQFF
-	-	TRBJ1-5	TRBV5-4	TGTGCCAGCAGCTTGGGGGGCAATAGCAATCAGCCCCAGCATTTT	CASSLGGNSNQPQHF
-	-	TRBJ2-7	TRBV5-1	TGCGCCAGCAGCTTGGGGGGAAATCTCTACGAGCAGTACTTC	CASSLGGNLYEQYF
-	TRBD2	TRBJ2-5	TRBV15	TGTGCCACCAGCAGCACCGGACTAGCGGGAGGTCGAGAGACCCAGTACTTC	CATSSTGLAGGRETQYF
-	TRBD1	TRBJ2-5	TRBV2	TGTGCCAGCAGAAAGGTCCAGGGGGCTTATGAGACCCAGTACTTC	CASRKVQGAYETQYF
-	-	TRBJ2-5	TRBV5-1	TGCGCCAGCAGCTTGGATCCCCTGACCGAGACCCAGTACTTC	CASSLDPLTETQYF
-	-	TRBJ2-5	TRBV5-6	TGTGCCAGCAGCTTGGACCCGCGGCAGCAAGAGACCCAGTACTTC	CASSLDPRQQETQYF
-	-	TRBJ2-2	TRBV4-3	TGCGCCAGCAGCCAAGAGGGGTGGCAGGACAACACCGGGGAGCTGTTTTTT	CASSQEGWQDNTGELFF
once	-	TRBJ1-4	TRBV18	TGTGCCAGCTCACCACCGTTGACCCAGGGGGAAAAACTGTTTTTT	CASSPPLTQGEKLFF
-	-	TRBJ2-3	TRBV25-1	TGTGCCAGCAGTGAATACGGGGTAGATGGGGCAGATACGCAGTATTTT	CASSEYGVDGADTQYF
-	-	TRBJ1-2	TRBV6-5	TGTGCCAGCAGGTGGAAGGGTCGAATCTATGGCTACACCTTC	CASRWKGRIYGYTF
-	TRBD1	TRBJ2-1	TRBV5-1	TGCGCCAGCAGCTCGGGACAGGCGAATGAGCAGTTCTTC	CASSSGQANEQFF
-	TRBD2	TRBJ2-1	TRBV18	TGTGCCAGCTCACCGGAGACTAGCGGGACCCTATGGGAGCAGTTCTTC	CASSPETSGTLWEQFF
-	-	TRBJ2-7	TRBV7-2	TGTGCCAGCAGCTCCGGTCTAGCGAAAAAACACGAGCAGTACTTC	CASSSGLAKKHEQYF
-	TRBD2	TRBJ2-1	TRBV15	TGTGCCACCAGCGCCTCGGGACTAGCGGTTATGAGCTCCTACAATGAGCAGTTCTTC	CATSASGLAVMSSYNEQFF
-	-	TRBJ1-5	TRBV7-2	TGTGCCAGCAGCTTAGAATGGGGGACGGGCAATCAGCCCCAGCATTTT	CASSLEWGTGNQPQHF
-	-	TRBJ2-5	TRBV6-6	TGTGCCAGCAGTTCTCAAGAGACCCAGTACTTC	CASSSQETQYF
-	-	TRBJ2-2	TRBV6-6	TGTGCCAGCAGTTGGGTTCGGGGTCCCGGGGAGCTGTTTTTT	CASSWVRGPGELFF
-	TRBD1	TRBJ2-6	TRBV7-2	TGTGCCAGCATGCTTGACAGGGCTGGGGCCAACGTCCTGACTTTC	CASMLDRAGANVLTF
-	-	TRBJ1-5	TRBV5-1	TGCGCCAGCAGCTTACTAGGTAGTCAGCCCCAGCATTTT	CASSLLGSQPQHF
-	TRBD1	TRBJ1-5	TRBV19	TGTGCCAGTAGTCGGACAGGGGGCCTTCAGCCCCAGCATTTT	CASSRTGGLQPQHF
-	-	TRBJ2-7	TRBV9	TGTGCCAGCAGCCCGGCCGGGACAACAGACTACGAGCAGTACTTC	CASSPAGTTDYEQYF
-	-	TRBJ2-1	TRBV6-5	TGTGCCAGCACCGCAGACAGCTACAATGAGCAGTTCTTC	CASTADSYNEQFF
once	TRBD2	TRBJ2-1	TRBV29-1	TGCAGCGCCTGCCTAGCGGAGAGCTCCTACAATGAGCAGTTCTTC	CSACLAESSYNEQFF
-	TRBD1	TRBJ2-1	TRBV7-3	TGTGCCAGCAGCTTAAGGGCAGGGGGCCCTTACAATGAGCAGTTCTTC	CASSLRAGGPYNEQFF
-	-	TRBJ2-1	TRBV7-6	TGTGCCAGCAGCTTAAGTGGGGCGCCTTCCTACAATGAGCAGTTCTTC	CASSLSGAPSYNEQFF
once	TRBD1	TRBJ2-7	TRBV11-2	TGTGCCAGCAGCTTAGACAGGGGGCCCCACGAGCAGTACTTC	CASSLDRGPHEQYF
-	-	TRBJ2-1	TRBV7-9	TGTGCCAGCAGCTTTGACGATCCTCTAGCGATAAACTACAATGAGCAGTTCTTC	CASSFDDPLAINYNEQFF
once	-	TRBJ2-7	TRBV5-4	TGTGCCAGCAGCTTGGTCCAGGGGGGATCCTACGAGCAGTACTTC	CASSLVQGGSYEQYF
-	-	TRBJ2-2	TRBV5-1	TGCGCCAGCAGCTTGGCAACCGACGGGGAGCTGTTTTTT	CASSLATDGELFF